This T cell receptor beta chain originates from a study of T cells in Graves' hyperthyroidism and ophthalmopathy. J gave up 3 bases and V 8 bases, and 10 bases lay outside the gene matches. The CDR3 runs 14 residues. The V gene's germline CDR1 is SQVTM and CDR2 ANQGSEA. RNA transcripts gave rise to amplified TCR beta CDR3 regions. Initially, a first-round RT-PCR of the TCR CDR3 employed the HTBI primer set. MiXCR, run by TCRdb on the multiplex PCR reads, gives a single entry per CDR3 protein. The sample holds 540,000 or so distinct CDR3 sequences, about half seen once. The source material was peripheral blood or thyroid tissue (not recorded which). This TCR derives from an adult woman with Graves' disease, either hyperthyroidism or ophthalmopathy (not recorded which). The chain has TRBV29-1 and TRBJ2-7; TRBD1 matches 10 bases. CDR3 protein: CSREGTGEFYEQYF. CDR3 sequence (DNA): TGCAGCAGGGAAGGGACAGGGGAATTCTACGAGCAGTACTTC.